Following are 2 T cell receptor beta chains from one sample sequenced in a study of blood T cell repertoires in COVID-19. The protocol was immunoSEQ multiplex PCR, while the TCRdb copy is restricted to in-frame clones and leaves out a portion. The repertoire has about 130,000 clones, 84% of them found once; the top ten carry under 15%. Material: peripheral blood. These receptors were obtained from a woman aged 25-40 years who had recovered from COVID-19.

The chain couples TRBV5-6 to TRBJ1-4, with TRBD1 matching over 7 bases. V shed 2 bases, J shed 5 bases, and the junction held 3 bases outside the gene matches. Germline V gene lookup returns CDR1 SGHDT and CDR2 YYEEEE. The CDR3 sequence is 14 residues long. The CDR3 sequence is CASSFPGGNEKLFF. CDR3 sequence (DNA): TGTGCCAGCAGCTTTCCAGGGGGAAATGAAAAACTGTTTTTT.

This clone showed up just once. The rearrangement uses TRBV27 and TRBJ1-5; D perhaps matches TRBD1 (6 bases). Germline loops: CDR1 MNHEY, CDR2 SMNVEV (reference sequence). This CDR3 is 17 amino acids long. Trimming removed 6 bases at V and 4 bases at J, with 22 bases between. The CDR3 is CASSRGGRGLWNQPQHF. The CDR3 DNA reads TGTGCCAGCAGCCGGGGGGGCAGGGGATTGTGGAATCAGCCCCAGCATTTT.